Below, 23 T cell receptor beta chains from the same sample are listed, as sequenced in a study of T cell changes during pregnancy in multiple sclerosis. Libraries were prepared by immunoSEQ multiplex PCR; TCRdb keeps only in-frame clonotypes and omits some of them. The sample has about 97,000 clones, less than 95% seen once. This specimen was peripheral blood, taken in the second trimester of pregnancy. These receptors were obtained from a female donor in good health, enrolled as a control in a pregnancy study.

The chain combines TRBV5-1 with TRBJ1-1, with 9 bases aligning to TRBD1. The CDR3 runs to 16 residues. CDR1 is SGHRS, CDR2 YFSETQ, per germline. The junction had 7 bases not matched to a gene; V was cut back by 4 bases and J by 0 bases. CDR3 protein: CASSPGQGQMNTEAFF. The CDR3 DNA is TGCGCCAGCAGCCCCGGACAGGGGCAGATGAACACTGAAGCTTTCTTT.

The chain recombines TRBV18 with TRBJ2-5; 9 nucleotides agree with TRBD1. The CDR3 spans 15 residues. Germline-derived CDR1 and CDR2 are KGHSH and LQKENI. Trimming cost V 3 bases and J 4 bases; bases outside gene matches: 6. For the CDR3, the DNA is TGTGCCAGCTCACCGGGACAGGGTAGATCAGAGACCCAGTACTTC. Its protein product is CASSPGQGRSETQYF. The full variable domain, its missing parts supplied by reference TRBV18 and TRBJ2-5, is NAGVMQNPRHLVRRRGQEARLRCSPMKGHSHVYWYRQLPEEGLKFMVYLQKENIIDESGMPKERFSAEFPKEGPSILRIQQVVRGDSAAYFCASSPGQGRSETQYFGPGTRLLVL.

The rearrangement uses TRBV4-3 and TRBJ2-7, with 11 positions matching TRBD2. The CDR3 loop spans 16 amino acids. The V gene end was trimmed by 1 base and the J gene end by 5 bases; junction bases not matched to a gene: 7. The germline CDR1 and CDR2 sequences are LGHNA and YSLEER. The CDR3, as DNA: TGCGCCAGCAGCCAAGGTTGGACTAGCGGGCCAGACGAGCAGTACTTC. This encodes CASSQGWTSGPDEQYF.

This clone was observed once. The rearrangement joins TRBV30 to TRBJ1-2; 8 nucleotides line up with TRBD1. CDR1 and CDR2 (germline): GTSNPN, SVGIG (reference sequence). The CDR3 covers 13 residues. Germline trimming cut 0 bases from V and 7 bases from J; bases unmatched to any gene: 4. CDR3 bases: TGTGCCTGGAGTGTAGGACAGGGTCGTGGCTACACCTTC. Residues: CAWSVGQGRGYTF.

V and J are TRBV7-2 and TRBJ1-2, with D possibly matching TRBD1 (6 bases). Trimming shortened V by 2 bases and J by 7 bases, and 14 bases separated the two germline ends. This CDR3 has 14 amino acids. CDR1 is SGHTA, CDR2 FQGNSA, per germline. CDR3 protein: CASSLRGALGGYTF. DNA for the CDR3: TGTGCCAGCAGCTTACGGGGGGCTCTGGGTGGCTACACCTTC. Complete variable domain (other parts from reference TRBV7-2 and TRBJ1-2): GAGVSQSPSNKVTEKGKDVELRCDPISGHTALYWYRQSLGQGLEFLIYFQGNSAPDKSGLPSDRFSAERTGGSVSTLTIQRTQQEDSAVYLCASSLRGALGGYTFGSGTRLTVV.

This clone is a singleton in its sample. CDR3 region: CASHRGIDTDTQYF. As DNA, the CDR3 is TGTGCCAGTCACAGGGGTATAGACACAGATACGCAGTATTTT. V is TRBV6-6 and J is TRBJ2-3, with TRBD1 identical over 7 bases. The CDR3 totals 14 residues. Germline CDR1 and CDR2: MNHNY and SVGAGI (reference sequence). Losses at the gene ends were 9 bases for V and 2 bases for J; bases not matched to a gene: 8.

This clone was observed once. This sequence joins TRBV6-5 and TRBJ1-1; 7 nucleotides match TRBD1. Trimming took 6 bases from V and 4 from J; bases not matched to a gene: 8. This CDR3 region has 14 residues. Germline CDR1 MNHEY, CDR2 SVGAGI. The CDR3 sequence: CASSTGVEGTEAFF. The DNA for the CDR3 is TGTGCCAGCAGCACAGGGGTAGAGGGCACTGAAGCTTTCTTT.

The chain recombines TRBV5-4 with TRBJ1-1, with 7 positions matching TRBD1. The length of the CDR3 is 15 residues. Germline values: CDR1 SGHNT, CDR2 YYREEE (reference sequence). V shed 5 bases and J 1 base; nucleotides not matched to a gene: 8. CDR3 protein: CASSQNRGPNTEAFF. In DNA, the CDR3 is TGTGCCAGCAGTCAAAACAGGGGCCCGAACACTGAAGCTTTCTTT.

The chain couples TRBV11-3 to TRBJ2-5, with 12 bases aligning to TRBD1. Germline V gene lookup returns CDR1 SGHNT and CDR2 YENEEA. V was pared by 4 bases and J by 4 bases, with 10 bases of the junction left unmatched. The CDR3 is 17 residues long. Written as DNA, the CDR3 is TGTGCCAGCAGCTCCGGGACAGGGGGCTATCGGGGAGAGACCCAGTACTTC. Its translation: CASSSGTGGYRGETQYF.

This sequence joins TRBV6-5 and TRBJ2-5; 7 positions agree with TRBD2. Germline CDR1 reads MNHEY; CDR2 reads SVGAGI. CDR3 length: 14 amino acids. Unmatched junction bases numbered 6, after V lost 7 bases and J lost 1 base. The CDR3 bases are TGTGCCAGCACCCGGGACTATGCCCAAGAGACCCAGTACTTC. Protein: CASTRDYAQETQYF.

The gene calls are TRBV7-6 and TRBJ2-3; the D gene is possibly TRBD1 (6 bases). The V gene's germline CDR1 is SGHVS and CDR2 FNYEAQ. The CDR3 has 18 residues. Between the trimmed V and J ends, which lost 0 bases and 2 bases, there was a span of 18 bases. Here the CDR3 DNA reads TGTGCCAGCAGCTTAGCGCGCGCAGGGGCGCCTAACACAGATACGCAGTATTTT. Protein sequence: CASSLARAGAPNTDTQYF.

The gene calls are TRBV5-6 and TRBJ2-3, with TRBD1 matching over 11 bases. CDR3 size: 16 residues. Germline assignment: CDR1 SGHDT and CDR2 YYEEEE. The J segment lost 2 bases and the V segment lost 3 bases, leaving 5 bases of the junction unmatched. In nucleotides, the CDR3 is TGTGCCAGCAGCTGGGGGACAGGGGGGATCACAGATACGCAGTATTTT. It specifies CASSWGTGGITDTQYF.

The V call is TRBV4-1, the J call TRBJ2-1, with 8 bases identical to TRBD2. Germline V gene data show CDR1 as MGHRA and CDR2 as YSYEKL. CDR3 length equals 14 residues. Trimming cost V 2 bases and J 8 bases; bases outside gene matches: 5. CDR3 bases: TGCGCCAGCAGCCAACACGGGGGGGCGGATGAGCAGTTCTTC. This translates into CASSQHGGADEQFF.

The chain couples TRBV18 to TRBJ1-2; 7 positions agree with TRBD1. This CDR3 has 15 residues. CDR1 and CDR2 from the germline V gene are KGHSH and LQKENI. V dropped 3 bases and J dropped 3; count of bases not matched to a gene: 7. The CDR3 nucleotides are TGTGCCAGCTCACCCGAGGAGGGGGCGTACTATGGCTACACCTTC. Translation: CASSPEEGAYYGYTF.

The rearrangement joins TRBV9 to TRBJ2-5, with a possible D match to TRBD1 (6 bases). The germline CDR1 and CDR2 sequences are SGDLS and YYNGEE. Trimming pared 0 bases from V and 5 bases from J, leaving 11 bases between. The CDR3 length is 14 residues. CDR3 DNA sequence: TGTGCCAGCAGCGTAGCGGGACAAAGGGAGACCCAGTACTTC. Translated, it gives CASSVAGQRETQYF.

The chain carries TRBV5-4 and TRBJ2-1; 9 bases fit TRBD1. This CDR3 has 14 residues. The germline gives CDR1 SGHNT, CDR2 YYREEE (reference sequence). V trimming: 4 bases; J trimming: 5 bases; junction bases outside the gene matches: 4. The CDR3 region is CASSGWTGDNEQFF. CDR3 bases: TGTGCCAGCAGCGGCTGGACAGGGGACAATGAGCAGTTCTTC. Full variable domain (rest looked up from reference TRBV5-4 and TRBJ2-1): ETGVTQSPTHLIKTRGQQVTLRCSSQSGHNTVSWYQQALGQGPQFIFQYYREEENGRGNFPPRFSGLQFPNYSSELNVNALELDDSALYLCASSGWTGDNEQFFGPGTRLTVL.

The J gene is TRBJ1-1, the V gene TRBV4-1, with 10 bases fitting TRBD1. V was pared by 0 bases and J by 5 bases, with 3 bases of the junction left unmatched. Germline CDR1 and CDR2: MGHRA and YSYEKL. This CDR3 comprises 15 residues. The CDR3 sequence is CASSQERTGGTEAFF. CDR3 DNA: TGCGCCAGCAGCCAAGAAAGGACAGGGGGAACTGAAGCTTTCTTT.

V and J are TRBV28 and TRBJ1-4; D is perhaps TRBD1 (5 bases). V was trimmed by 10 bases and J by 4 bases, leaving 19 bases between them. This CDR3 region has 15 residues. Per the germline V gene, CDR1 is MDHEN and CDR2 is SYDVKM. The CDR3 coding sequence is TGTGCCATGCAGGGACTCCGCGAGTTTAATGAAAAACTGTTTTTT. It specifies CAMQGLREFNEKLFF. Together with reference TRBV28 and TRBJ1-4, the CDR3 gives the full variable domain: DVKVTQSSRYLVKRTGEKVFLECVQDMDHENMFWYRQDPGLGLRLIYFSYDVKMKEKGDIPEGYSVSREKKERFSLILESASTNQTSMYLCAMQGLREFNEKLFFGSGTQLSVL.

This clone has more than one count but fewer than ten. The CDR3 nucleotides are TGTGCCAGCAGCCAACAGACAGGACATAACTATGGCTACACCTTC. Protein sequence: CASSQQTGHNYGYTF. The gene calls are TRBV7-2 and TRBJ1-2; D is perhaps TRBD1 (6 bases). Deletions cut 5 bases from V and 1 base from J, with 14 bases between. The CDR3 covers 15 residues. CDR1 SGHTA and CDR2 FQGNSA come from the germline V gene.

The chain has TRBV27 and TRBJ2-2, with 10 bases identical to TRBD1. The germline CDR1 and CDR2 sequences are MNHEY and SMNVEV (reference sequence). V lost 6 bases and J lost 0; bases outside the gene matches: 4. This CDR3 contains 16 residues. CDR3 bases: TGTGCCAGCAGGTCGGACAGGGGGTCGAACACCGGGGAGCTGTTTTTT. Translation: CASRSDRGSNTGELFF.

The chain recombines TRBV6-1 with TRBJ2-7; 7 bases line up with TRBD1. Trimming removed 3 bases from V and 6 bases from J; junction bases left unmatched: 8. Germline V gene lookup returns CDR1 MNHNS and CDR2 SASEGT. The CDR3 loop spans 14 amino acids. CDR3 nucleotides: TGTGCCAGCAGTGAGGAAAGGGGGCGACTCGAGCAGTACTTC. Its translation: CASSEERGRLEQYF.

This sequence joins TRBV29-1 and TRBJ2-7, with 7 bases fitting TRBD2. The CDR3 contains 12 residues. The V gene's germline CDR1 is SQVTM and CDR2 ANQGSEA. V lost 7 bases and J lost 0; bases outside the gene matches: 3. The CDR3, as DNA: TGCAGCGGGGGGAGGGACTCCTACGAGCAGTACTTC. Translated: CSGGRDSYEQYF.

V is TRBV4-3 and J is TRBJ2-3; 13 positions agree with TRBD2. The J segment lost 4 bases and the V segment lost 4 bases, leaving 11 bases of the junction unmatched. Looked up from germline, CDR1 is LGHNA and CDR2 is YSLEER. The CDR3 totals 18 residues. The CDR3 region is CASSPAPRTSGGADTQYF. As DNA, the CDR3 is TGCGCCAGCAGCCCTGCTCCCCGTACTAGCGGGGGGGCAGATACGCAGTATTTT.